Below, 7 T cell receptor beta chains from the same sample are listed, as sequenced in a study of regulatory T cells in long-lasting Graves disease. Described time point: newly diagnosed GD, antithyroid drugs for less than 3 months. RNA extracted from PBMCs served as the sequencing template. Building of the TCR beta libraries involved iRepertoire HTBI primers and Arm-PCR of CDR3 regions. TCRdb re-called the multiplex PCR reads through MiXCR, storing one row per CDR3 protein. This sample has about 220,000 distinct CDR3 sequences, with roughly 19% found just once. In addition, the sample was reused for a study of T cells in Graves' hyperthyroidism and ophthalmopathy.

This specimen consisted of peripheral blood mononuclear cells (PBMCs), obtained at new diagnosis, from a patient treated with antithyroid drugs. Every receptor here comes from a woman under 40 with Graves disease.

This clonotype was detected a few times. This may come from a read error, since a much larger clone is one base off. This chain links TRBV29-1 with TRBJ2-7, with D hard to call. This CDR3 is built from 11 residues. V gave up 7 bases and J gave up 6 bases, with 13 bases separating them. Germline assignment: CDR1 SQVTM and CDR2 ANQGSEA. The chain's CDR3 is CSGAWGGEQYF. In nucleotides, the CDR3 is TGCAGCGGCGCATGGGGTGGCGAGCAGTACTTC.

This clonotype was observed at least ten times. The rearrangement links TRBV2 to TRBJ1-2; TRBD1 matches at 11 bases. The germline CDR1 and CDR2 sequences are SNHLY and FYNNEI. V shed 6 bases, J shed 2 bases, and the junction held 11 bases outside the gene matches. The CDR3 covers 17 residues. This CDR3 is CASRRTRTGGWNYGYTF. As DNA, the CDR3 is TGTGCCAGCAGGAGGACTAGGACAGGGGGCTGGAACTATGGCTACACCTTC.

This clonotype was seen at least ten times. This chain joins TRBV6-5 and TRBJ1-2; 9 bases are shared with TRBD1. J was trimmed by 4 bases and V by 4 bases; bases with no gene match: 4. CDR1 is MNHEY and CDR2 is SVGAGI in the germline V gene. The CDR3 totals 14 residues. The CDR3 DNA reads as TGTGCCAGCAGTTCCCCGGGACAGGGCTATGGCTACACCTTC. Translation: CASSSPGQGYGYTF.

V and J are TRBV2 and TRBJ1-2; 7 bases are a match to TRBD1. This CDR3 spans 13 amino acids. Germline-derived CDR1 and CDR2 are SNHLY and FYNNEI. V lost 2 bases, J lost 7 bases, and 4 bases stayed unmatched. The CDR3 sequence: CASSETRDSGYTF. The DNA of the CDR3 is TGTGCCAGCAGTGAAACCCGGGACAGTGGCTACACCTTC.

This clonotype was recorded at least ten times. The V call is TRBV7-9, the J call TRBJ1-4, with D hard to call. The CDR3 loop spans 14 amino acids. Trimming shortened V by 2 bases and J by 7 bases, and 11 bases separated the two germline ends. CDR1 and CDR2 (germline): SEHNR, FQNEAQ (reference sequence). The CDR3 DNA reads TGTGCCAGCAGCTTACCGGGAGGAAGTGAAAAACTGTTTTTT. This translates into CASSLPGGSEKLFF.

J is TRBJ1-5 and V is TRBV2, with D perhaps matching TRBD1 (5 bases). The germline V gene encodes CDR1 SNHLY and CDR2 FYNNEI. CDR3 length equals 14 residues. The V gene lost 7 bases and the J gene lost 4 bases, with 14 bases spanning the gap. The CDR3 region has the DNA TGTGCCAGCATGCGGGGAACAGGTAATCAGCCCCAGCATTTT. Translated, it gives CASMRGTGNQPQHF.

The V and J genes are TRBV12-3 or TRBV12-4 and TRBJ2-5, with 14 bases fitting TRBD2. The J call is in doubt because the DNA end fits TRBJ2-7 better. This CDR3 region has 13 residues. The DNA for the CDR3 is TGTGCCAGCAGTGGACTAGCGGGGGGCGAGCAGTACTTC. This translates into CASSGLAGGEQYF.